This passage covers 11 T cell receptor beta chains from one sample sequenced in a study of T cells in women clearing cervical HPV infection. Method: immunoSEQ multiplex PCR; TCRdb's copy keeps in-frame clones and lacks some. The record lists over 30,000 clones, of which the ten most abundant hold 1.5% to 2%. Sequencing was done on a sample of blood buffy coat. These TCRs come from a woman aged 18 to 75 with a cervical HPV16 infection that either progressed to CIN3+ or cleared (not recorded which).

About this clone itself: The read gets to within 3 residues of the CDR3 end, and the germline J gene fills in the rest. This sequence joins TRBV20-1 and TRBJ2-3; 8 bases align to TRBD2. The CDR3 contains 14 residues. Germline V gene sequence: CDR1 DFQATT, CDR2 SNEGSKA (reference sequence). The part of the CDR3 DNA that was read is TGCAGTGCTAGAGCGGGGGGGACTCAAGAGACG. This encodes CSARAGGTQET. Given in full, the CDR3 is CSARAGGTQETQYF.

Regarding this clone: The read terminates 3 residues ahead of where the CDR3 ends, so the germline J gene completes it. The rearrangement uses TRBV15 and TRBJ2-3; D remains ambiguous. The CDR3 is 13 amino acids. Trimming left V 0 bases short and J 3 bases short, with 4 bases between. From germline, CDR1 is LNHNV and CDR2 YYDKDF (reference sequence). The part of the CDR3 DNA that was read is TGTGCCACCAGCAGAGATCTGACAGATACG. It specifies CATSRDLTDT. The full CDR3 protein is CATSRDLTDTQYF.

Remarks on this clone: The missing CDR3 end, 3 residues past where the read stops, is filled in from the germline J gene. The chain carries TRBV7-6 and TRBJ1-2, with 7 bases aligning to TRBD1. Germline values: CDR1 SGHVS, CDR2 FNYEAQ. This CDR3 has 15 amino acids. Partial CDR3 DNA: TGTGCCAGCAGCCCAGGGGCAGGGGGATCCTACGAC. Translation gives CASSPGAGGSYD. The whole CDR3 is CASSPGAGGSYDYTF.

Points on this clone: The missing CDR3 end, 3 residues past where the read stops, is filled in from the germline J gene. This chain connects TRBV5-1 to TRBJ2-1; no reliable D call. There are 16 residues in the CDR3. Germline V gene lookup returns CDR1 SGHRS and CDR2 YFSETQ. Deletions cut 4 bases from V and 6 bases from J, with 20 bases between. This CDR3 is CASSPASQSTVNEQFF. The CDR3 bases that were read are TGCGCCAGCAGCCCCGCTTCACAGAGTACTGTCAATGAG. Using reference TRBV5-1 and TRBJ2-1 for the parts outside the CDR3, the full variable domain is KAGVTQTPRYLIKTRGQQVTLSCSPISGHRSVSWYQQTPGQGLQFLFEYFSETQRNKGNFPGRFSGRQFSNSRSEMNVSTLELGDSALYLCASSPASQSTVNEQFFGPGTRLTVL.

As regards this clone: The sequence runs out 3 residues before the end of the CDR3; the remainder is reconstructed from the germline J gene. V usage is TRBV5-5 and J usage is TRBJ2-7; 11 bases are shared with TRBD2. Per germline, CDR1 SGHKS and CDR2 YYEKEE (reference sequence). The CDR3 sequence is 15 residues long. Trimming cost V 3 bases and J 4 bases; bases outside gene matches: 6. The sequenced part of the CDR3 DNA is TGTGCCAGCAGCTCGCCCCTAGCGGGGGGTTACGAG. This sequence encodes CASSSPLAGGYE. The full-length CDR3 reads as CASSSPLAGGYEQYF.

Comment on this clone: The read stops 3 residues short of the end of the CDR3; the missing end is completed from the germline J gene. The rearrangement links TRBV5-4 to TRBJ2-3; D perhaps matches TRBD2 (5 bases). The CDR3 is 14 residues long. Germline V gene sequence: CDR1 SGHNT, CDR2 YYREEE (reference sequence). V gave up 4 bases and J gave up 0 bases, with 9 bases separating them. The covered CDR3 bases are TGTGCCAGCAGCCTCGGGGTTAGCACAGATACG. This translates into CASSLGVSTDT. In full, the CDR3 is CASSLGVSTDTQYF.

Details on this clone: The read ends 3 residues before the CDR3 terminus; that terminus is restored from the germline J gene. This sequence joins TRBV18 and TRBJ1-2; TRBD1 matches at 10 bases. The V gene's germline CDR1 is KGHSH and CDR2 LQKENI. The CDR3 is made up of 15 amino acids. The ends lost 0 bases at V and 3 bases at J; junction bases unmatched: 1. The covered CDR3 bases are TGTGCCAGCTCACCACCGACAGGGGGCGACTATGGC. Amino acids: CASSPPTGGDYG. Given in full, the CDR3 is CASSPPTGGDYGYTF. Variable domain in full (rest from reference TRBV18 and TRBJ1-2): NAGVMQNPRHLVRRRGQEARLRCSPMKGHSHVYWYRQLPEEGLKFMVYLQKENIIDESGMPKERFSAEFPKEGPSILRIQQVVRGDSAAYFCASSPPTGGDYGYTFGSGTRLTVV.

Concerning this clone itself: The read terminates 3 residues ahead of where the CDR3 ends, so the germline J gene completes it. This chain connects TRBV27 to TRBJ1-6; tentative D call: TRBD1 (5 bases). With 3 bases removed from V and 10 bases from J, the gap between germline ends came to 16 bases. The germline gives CDR1 MNHEY, CDR2 SMNVEV (reference sequence). The CDR3 length is 15 residues. The sequenced CDR3 bases are TGTGCCAGCAGTTTTGGAGTTCAGTCAGGGTCACCC. Translating it yields CASSFGVQSGSP. The whole CDR3 protein is CASSFGVQSGSPLHF.

Notes on this clone: The read halts 3 residues ahead of the CDR3 end, with the missing end drawn from the germline J gene. J is TRBJ2-4 and V is TRBV2; 7 bases align to TRBD2. The CDR3 sequence is 14 residues long. Germline V CDR1 and CDR2: SNHLY, FYNNEI. The CDR3 spells CASSQAGEGYGQYF. The DNA read from the CDR3 is TGTGCCAGCAGCCAGGCCGGGGAGGGCTATGGT. Based on the CDR3 plus reference TRBV2 and TRBJ2-4, the full variable domain is EPEVTQTPSHQVTQMGQEVILRCVPISNHLYFYWYRQILGQKVEFLVSFYNNEISEKSEIFDDQFSVERPDGSNFTLKIRSTKLEDSAMYFCASSQAGEGYGQYFGAGTRLSVL.

In the case of this clone: The read gets to within 3 residues of the CDR3 end, and the germline J gene fills in the rest. V and J are TRBV19 and TRBJ2-3, with D perhaps TRBD1 (7 bases). The CDR3 totals 14 residues. CDR1 and CDR2 (germline): LNHDA, SQIVND (reference sequence). The CDR3 protein is CASSIGGGLETQYF. CDR3 bases read: TGTGCCAGTAGTATCGGAGGGGGCCTGGAGACG. Looking up the rest from reference TRBV19 and TRBJ2-3 gives the full variable domain: DGGITQSPKYLFRKEGQNVTLSCEQNLNHDAMYWYRQDPGQGLRLIYYSQIVNDFQKGDIAEGYSVSREKKESFPLTVTSAQKNPTAFYLCASSIGGGLETQYFGPGTRLTVL.

In regard to this clone: The CDR3 end is not reached by the read, which stops 3 residues before it; the germline J gene fills it in. The chain recombines TRBV7-9 with TRBJ1-1; D unresolved. Looked up from germline, CDR1 is SEHNR and CDR2 is FQNEAQ (reference sequence). CDR3 length: 15 residues. V lost 0 bases and J lost 7, with 15 bases in between. The CDR3 DNA, read in part, is TGTGCCAGCAGCTTAGCAGGCGGGCAGGCCAGTGAA. Encoded protein: CASSLAGGQASE. The full CDR3 protein reads CASSLAGGQASEAFF.